Following are 26 T cell receptor beta chains from one sample sequenced in a study of graft-versus-host responses after intestinal transplantation. Graft-derived tissue was subjected to processing to liberate intraepithelial and lamina propria lymphocytes. TCRdb keeps only in-frame clones here, not all; method: immunoSEQ multiplex PCR. The top ten hold roughly 7.7% of the sample, which has about 14,000 clones, 74% seen once. The sample in question was ileum tissue, obtained 16 days after intestinal transplant. The origin of the receptors is a human patient who received an intestinal transplant, so some T cells may come from the graft donor.

V and J are TRBV30 and TRBJ1-2; D is unresolved. The germline CDR1 and CDR2 sequences are GTSNPN and SVGIG (reference sequence). This CDR3 region has 14 residues. V was clipped by 2 bases and J by 8 bases, with 18 bases between them. The CDR3 DNA reads TGTGCCTGGAGTCCTCTAGGTGCACTTGAAGGCTACACCTTC. This translates into CAWSPLGALEGYTF. Based on the CDR3 plus reference TRBV30 and TRBJ1-2, the full variable domain is SQTIHQWPATLVQPVGSPLSLECTVEGTSNPNLYWYRQAAGRGLQLLFYSVGIGQISSEVPQNLSASRPQDRQFILSSKKLLLSDSGFYLCAWSPLGALEGYTFGSGTRLTVV.

The CDR3 DNA follows: TGTGCCAGCAGTCAGCCGGGGACAGGGGGTCACGAGCAGTACTTC. Its protein is CASSQPGTGGHEQYF. The chain employs TRBV6-5 and TRBJ2-7, with 11 bases matching TRBD1. Unmatched junction bases numbered 8, after V lost 5 bases and J lost 5 bases. CDR3 length: 15 residues. CDR1 is MNHEY and CDR2 is SVGAGI in the germline V gene.

The rearrangement links TRBV5-1 to TRBJ2-3; the match to TRBD2 covers 10 bases. This CDR3 region has 16 residues. V lost 3 bases, J lost 3 bases, and 7 bases stayed unmatched. Germline CDR1 reads SGHRS; CDR2 reads YFSETQ. CDR3 in amino acids: CASSYILAGLTDTQYF. CDR3 DNA sequence: TGCGCCAGCAGCTATATACTAGCGGGGTTAACAGATACGCAGTATTTT.

V usage is TRBV5-6 and J usage is TRBJ2-1; D may be TRBD2 (6 bases). Trimming left V 3 bases short and J 6 bases short, with 16 bases between. This CDR3 comprises 15 residues. Germline V gene sequence: CDR1 SGHDT, CDR2 YYEEEE. CDR3: CASSYPGLRGNEQFF. The DNA of the CDR3 is TGTGCCAGCAGCTACCCGGGACTTCGGGGCAATGAGCAGTTCTTC.

The chain uses TRBV28 and TRBJ2-3; 8 nucleotides line up with TRBD2. Germline CDR1 and CDR2: MDHEN and SYDVKM. The CDR3 is made up of 17 amino acids. V trimming: 4 bases; J trimming: 2 bases; junction bases outside the gene matches: 11. In nucleotides, the CDR3 is TGTGCCAGCAGTTCTCCCTTTGGACTAGCTGTCACAGATACGCAGTATTTT. It translates to CASSSPFGLAVTDTQYF. Based on the CDR3 plus reference TRBV28 and TRBJ2-3, the full variable domain is DVKVTQSSRYLVKRTGEKVFLECVQDMDHENMFWYRQDPGLGLRLIYFSYDVKMKEKGDIPEGYSVSREKKERFSLILESASTNQTSMYLCASSSPFGLAVTDTQYFGPGTRLTVL.

Only one count was recorded for this clone. The chain joins TRBV6-5 to TRBJ2-5, with D possibly TRBD1 on 5 matching bases. Trimming stripped 2 bases from V and 1 base from J, with 5 bases between. Germline V lookup: CDR1 MNHEY, CDR2 SVGAGI. The CDR3 runs to 13 residues. CDR3 sequence (DNA): TGTGCCAGCAGTTACAGGGGCCAAGAGACCCAGTACTTC. This codes for CASSYRGQETQYF.

This clone has a single count. V is TRBV18 and J is TRBJ1-3, with 8 bases lining up with TRBD1. There are 17 residues in the CDR3. V was pared by 2 bases and J by 0 bases, with 6 bases of the junction left unmatched. CDR1 and CDR2 from the germline V gene are KGHSH and LQKENI. The CDR3 is CASSPVGQGTSGNTIYF. As DNA, the CDR3 is TGTGCCAGCTCACCAGTCGGACAGGGTACCTCTGGAAACACCATATATTTT.

The chain links TRBV19 to TRBJ2-1; 8 nucleotides match TRBD2. This CDR3 has 16 amino acids. V lost 3 bases and J lost 7; bases outside the gene matches: 11. Looked up from germline, CDR1 is LNHDA and CDR2 is SQIVND (reference sequence). CDR3 DNA sequence: TGTGCCAGTAGTATTACCGGGAGGGCCGGGTTGAATGAGCAGTTCTTC. Translating it yields CASSITGRAGLNEQFF. Together with reference TRBV19 and TRBJ2-1, the CDR3 gives the full variable domain: DGGITQSPKYLFRKEGQNVTLSCEQNLNHDAMYWYRQDPGQGLRLIYYSQIVNDFQKGDIAEGYSVSREKKESFPLTVTSAQKNPTAFYLCASSITGRAGLNEQFFGPGTRLTVL.

This clone was detected once. This chain links TRBV25-1 with TRBJ1-1; D is unresolved. This CDR3 contains 11 residues. V was trimmed by 4 bases and J by 4 bases, leaving 4 bases between them. The germline V gene encodes CDR1 MGHDK and CDR2 SYGVNS. The CDR3 sequence is CASSGGTEAFF. The CDR3, as DNA: TGTGCCAGCAGTGGCGGCACTGAAGCTTTCTTT.

The V and J genes are TRBV30 and TRBJ2-7, with 7 bases matching TRBD2. The CDR3 contains 9 residues. CDR1 and CDR2 from the germline V gene are GTSNPN and SVGIG (reference sequence). Unmatched junction bases numbered 1, after V lost 8 bases and J lost 6 bases. The CDR3 protein is CAGGGEQYF. DNA for the CDR3: TGTGCCGGGGGGGGCGAGCAGTACTTC.

This chain joins TRBV28 and TRBJ2-1, with TRBD2 identical over 7 bases. Germline V lookup: CDR1 MDHEN, CDR2 SYDVKM. This CDR3 is built from 16 residues. V shed 3 bases, J shed 0 bases, and the junction held 5 bases outside the gene matches. CDR3 in DNA: TGTGCCAGCAGTTTGTCTAGCGGTAACTCCTACAATGAGCAGTTCTTC. Translated: CASSLSSGNSYNEQFF.

The chain combines TRBV29-1 with TRBJ2-3; D gene ambiguous. From germline, CDR1 is SQVTM and CDR2 ANQGSEA. The CDR3 runs 19 residues. V lost 0 bases, J lost 3 bases, and 25 bases lay in between. For the CDR3, the DNA is TGCAGCGTTGAAGATCTCGTCCCTTCGCGGCTACTATATACAGATACGCAGTATTTT. Translated: CSVEDLVPSRLLYTDTQYF.

By its share, this clone is medium-sized. The chain uses TRBV6-5 and TRBJ1-3; D unclear. The CDR3 runs 12 residues. In germline, CDR1 is MNHEY, CDR2 SVGAGI. The CDR3 DNA reads TGTGGCCAGCCGCACAGCGGAAACACCATATATTTT. Encoded protein: CGQPHSGNTIYF.

This sequence joins TRBV28 and TRBJ2-7, with 8 bases aligning to TRBD1. Germline loops: CDR1 MDHEN, CDR2 SYDVKM. J was trimmed by 2 bases and V by 5 bases; bases with no gene match: 8. The CDR3 is 15 amino acids. CDR3 residues: CASSLGQAVTYEQYF. The CDR3 coding sequence is TGTGCCAGCAGTCTGGGACAGGCTGTCACCTACGAGCAGTACTTC.

The genes are TRBV2 and TRBJ2-5, with TRBD2 identical over 11 bases. CDR1 is SNHLY and CDR2 is FYNNEI in the germline V gene. V shed 11 bases, J shed 2 bases, and the junction held 13 bases outside the gene matches. CDR3 size: 16 residues. CDR3 region: CAAGGGTSGSQETQYF. Here the CDR3 DNA reads TGTGCCGCGGGCGGGGGGACTAGCGGAAGTCAAGAGACCCAGTACTTC.

V usage is TRBV15 and J usage is TRBJ1-1; D remains ambiguous. CDR1 LNHNV and CDR2 YYDKDF come from the germline V gene (reference sequence). The CDR3 contains 15 residues. The V end lost 0 bases, the J end lost 1 base, and 9 bases lay between the germline ends. As DNA, the CDR3 is TGTGCCACCAGCAGAGACGGTCCGCGGAACACTGAAGCTTTCTTT. Its translation is CATSRDGPRNTEAFF.

This clone was counted a few times. J is TRBJ2-3 and V is TRBV9; 7 bases are a match to TRBD2. Germline trimming cut 5 bases from V and 4 bases from J; bases unmatched to any gene: 4. Germline CDR1 reads SGDLS; CDR2 reads YYNGEE. The CDR3 spans 13 residues. The CDR3 is CASSGGGADTQYF. CDR3 bases: TGTGCCAGCAGTGGGGGGGGTGCAGATACGCAGTATTTT.

The chain links TRBV2 to TRBJ1-1; TRBD1 matches 7 bases. In germline, CDR1 is SNHLY, CDR2 FYNNEI. The CDR3 loop spans 14 amino acids. The V gene end was trimmed by 5 bases and the J gene end by 7 bases; junction bases not matched to a gene: 10. CDR3 region: CASSINRGFGEAFF. DNA of the CDR3: TGTGCCAGCAGTATAAACAGGGGATTCGGTGAAGCTTTCTTT.

The V and J genes are TRBV7-9 and TRBJ2-2, with a weak D call TRBD1 (6 bases). This CDR3 is built from 13 residues. In germline, CDR1 is SEHNR, CDR2 FQNEAQ (reference sequence). V was trimmed by 4 bases and J by 6 bases, leaving 9 bases between them. CDR3 loop: CASSSRQAGELFF. CDR3 nucleotide sequence: TGTGCCAGCAGCTCTAGACAGGCCGGGGAGCTGTTTTTT.

The rearrangement links TRBV18 to TRBJ1-2; maybe TRBD1 (5 bases). The CDR3 contains 14 residues. Trimming left V 5 bases short and J 1 base short, with 11 bases between. The V gene's germline CDR1 is KGHSH and CDR2 LQKENI. As DNA, the CDR3 is TGTGCCAGCTCAGTAGGGGCGGATAACTATGGCTACACCTTC. It translates to CASSVGADNYGYTF.

The rearrangement uses TRBV4-1 and TRBJ1-1; D remains ambiguous. With 4 bases removed from V and 1 base from J, the gap between germline ends came to 13 bases. The germline CDR1 and CDR2 sequences are MGHRA and YSYEKL. The CDR3 is 15 amino acids. The CDR3 loop is CASSPAQAGNTEAFF. CDR3 DNA: TGCGCCAGCAGCCCAGCCCAGGCTGGGAACACTGAAGCTTTCTTT.

This clone has more than one count but fewer than ten. CDR3 sequence reads: CASSQTSGAYEQYF. In DNA form, the CDR3 reads TGCGCCAGCAGCCAAACTAGCGGGGCCTACGAGCAGTACTTC. The chain combines TRBV4-1 with TRBJ2-7, with TRBD2 matching 10 bases. The CDR3 is 14 amino acids. Germline V gene sequence: CDR1 MGHRA, CDR2 YSYEKL. J gave up 2 bases and V 2 bases, and 0 bases lay outside the gene matches.

The J gene is TRBJ2-5, the V gene TRBV29-1; TRBD2 aligns across 7 bases. The J call may be incorrect, as the DNA end agrees better with TRBJ2-7. This CDR3 has 13 residues. Germline assignment: CDR1 SQVTM and CDR2 ANQGSEA. CDR3 residues: CSVFNSGSYEQYF. CDR3 DNA sequence: TGCAGCGTATTTAATAGCGGGTCCTACGAGCAGTACTTC.

This rearrangement joins TRBV4-1 to TRBJ1-2; D is undetermined. CDR1 and CDR2 from the germline V gene are MGHRA and YSYEKL. CDR3 length: 17 amino acids. V gave up 4 bases and J gave up 5 bases, with 23 bases separating them. The CDR3: CASSPHGVAFTLYGYTF. The CDR3 region has the DNA TGCGCCAGCAGCCCTCACGGGGTAGCCTTTACCTTATATGGCTACACCTTC.

V and J are TRBV27 and TRBJ1-5, with D perhaps TRBD1 (6 bases). CDR1 is MNHEY and CDR2 is SMNVEV in the germline V gene (reference sequence). CDR3 length: 15 amino acids. V was clipped by 3 bases and J by 1 base, with 10 bases between them. CDR3 region: CASSLGRGSNQPQHF. The DNA of the CDR3 is TGTGCCAGCAGTTTGGGGAGGGGGAGCAATCAGCCCCAGCATTTT.

This chain connects TRBV27 to TRBJ2-2, with 10 bases that match TRBD2. CDR3 length: 16 residues. V lost 6 bases and J lost 4; bases outside the gene matches: 8. The germline V gene encodes CDR1 MNHEY and CDR2 SMNVEV (reference sequence). CDR3 bases: TGTGCCAGCAGAAATAGCGGGGGGCCTAGCACCGGGGAGCTGTTTTTT. Translating it yields CASRNSGGPSTGELFF.